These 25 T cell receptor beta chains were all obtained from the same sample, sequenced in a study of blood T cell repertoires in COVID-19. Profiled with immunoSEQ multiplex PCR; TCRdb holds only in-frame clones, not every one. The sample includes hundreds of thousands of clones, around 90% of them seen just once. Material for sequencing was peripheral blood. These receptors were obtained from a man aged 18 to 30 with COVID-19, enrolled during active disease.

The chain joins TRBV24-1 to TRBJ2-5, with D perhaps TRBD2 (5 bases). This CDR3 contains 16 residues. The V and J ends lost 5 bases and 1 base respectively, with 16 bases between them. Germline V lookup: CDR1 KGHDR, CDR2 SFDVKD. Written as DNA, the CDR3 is TGTGCCACCAGTGCCTTCGGACTGGCGGGCCAAGAGACCCAGTACTTC. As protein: CATSAFGLAGQETQYF.

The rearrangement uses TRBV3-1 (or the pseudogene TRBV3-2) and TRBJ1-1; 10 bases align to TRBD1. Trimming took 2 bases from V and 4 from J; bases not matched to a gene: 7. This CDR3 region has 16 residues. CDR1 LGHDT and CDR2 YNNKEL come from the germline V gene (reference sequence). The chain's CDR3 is CASSQTTGGRGTEAFF. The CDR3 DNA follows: TGTGCCAGCAGCCAAACGACAGGGGGCCGAGGCACTGAAGCTTTCTTT.

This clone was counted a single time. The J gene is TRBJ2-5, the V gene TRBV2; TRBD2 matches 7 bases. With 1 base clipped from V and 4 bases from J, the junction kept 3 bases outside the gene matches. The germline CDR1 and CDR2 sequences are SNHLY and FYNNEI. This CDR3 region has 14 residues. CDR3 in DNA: TGTGCCAGCAGTGAAGAGGCTAGCGGAGAGACCCAGTACTTC. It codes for CASSEEASGETQYF.

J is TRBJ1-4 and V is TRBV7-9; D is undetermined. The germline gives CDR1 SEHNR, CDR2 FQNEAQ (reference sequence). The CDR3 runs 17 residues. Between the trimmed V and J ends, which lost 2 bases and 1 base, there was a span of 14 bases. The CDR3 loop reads CASSLKAGSLTNEKLFF. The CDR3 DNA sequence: TGTGCCAGCAGCTTAAAAGCGGGCAGTTTAACTAATGAAAAACTGTTTTTT.

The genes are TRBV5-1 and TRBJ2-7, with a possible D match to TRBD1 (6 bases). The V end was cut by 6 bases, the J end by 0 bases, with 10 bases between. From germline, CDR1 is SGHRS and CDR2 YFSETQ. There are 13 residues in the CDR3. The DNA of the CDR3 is TGCGCCAGCAAAAGGGACATCTCCTACGAGCAGTACTTC. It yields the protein CASKRDISYEQYF.

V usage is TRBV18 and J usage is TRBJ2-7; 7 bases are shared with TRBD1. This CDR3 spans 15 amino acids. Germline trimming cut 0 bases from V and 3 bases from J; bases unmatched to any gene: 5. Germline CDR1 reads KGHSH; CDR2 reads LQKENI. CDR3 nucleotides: TGTGCCAGCTCACCACCGTCCCAGGGGGTCTACGAGCAGTACTTC. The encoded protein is CASSPPSQGVYEQYF.

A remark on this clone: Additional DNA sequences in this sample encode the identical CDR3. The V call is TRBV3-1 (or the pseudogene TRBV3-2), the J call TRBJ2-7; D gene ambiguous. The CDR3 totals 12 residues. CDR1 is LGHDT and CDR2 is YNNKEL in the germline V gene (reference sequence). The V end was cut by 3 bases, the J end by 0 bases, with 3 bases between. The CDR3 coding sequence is TGTGCCAGCAGCCAGGCCTCCTACGAGCAGTACTTC. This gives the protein CASSQASYEQYF.

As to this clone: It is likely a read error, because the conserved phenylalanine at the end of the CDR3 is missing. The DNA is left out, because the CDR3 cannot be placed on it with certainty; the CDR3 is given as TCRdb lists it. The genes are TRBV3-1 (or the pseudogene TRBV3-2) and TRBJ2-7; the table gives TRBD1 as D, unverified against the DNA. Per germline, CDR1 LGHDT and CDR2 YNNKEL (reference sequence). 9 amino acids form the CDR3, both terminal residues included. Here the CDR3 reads CASSPYRVS.

The CDR3 region has the DNA TGTGCCAGCAGCTTAGATCCAGGGATAGCGGAGATCTACAATGAGCAGTTCTTC. Translating it yields CASSLDPGIAEIYNEQFF. This chain joins TRBV11-3 and TRBJ2-1; the D gene is possibly TRBD2 (6 bases). Germline assignment: CDR1 SGHNT and CDR2 YENEEA. The ends were cut back, 0 bases at V and 3 bases at J, with 18 bases in the middle. The CDR3 sequence is 18 residues long.

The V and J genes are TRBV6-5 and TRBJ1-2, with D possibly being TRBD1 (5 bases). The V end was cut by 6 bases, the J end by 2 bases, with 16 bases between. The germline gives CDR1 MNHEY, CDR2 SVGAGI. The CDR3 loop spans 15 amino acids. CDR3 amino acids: CASRDKGNANYGYTF. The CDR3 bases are TGTGCCAGCAGGGACAAGGGGAATGCGAACTATGGCTACACCTTC.

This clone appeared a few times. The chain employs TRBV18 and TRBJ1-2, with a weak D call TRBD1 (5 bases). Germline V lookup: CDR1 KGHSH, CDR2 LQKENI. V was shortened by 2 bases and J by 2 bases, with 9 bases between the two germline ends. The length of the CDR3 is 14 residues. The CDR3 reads CASSPATANYGYTF. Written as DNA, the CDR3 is TGTGCCAGCTCACCAGCGACAGCGAACTATGGCTACACCTTC.

This CDR3 is CASSLPGTGGEAFF. Here the CDR3 DNA reads TGTGCCAGCAGCTTACCCGGGACAGGGGGAGAGGCTTTCTTT. The chain couples TRBV7-8 to TRBJ1-1; 11 nucleotides line up with TRBD1. Germline trimming cut 2 bases from V and 11 bases from J; bases unmatched to any gene: 7. Germline CDR1 is SGHVS and CDR2 is FQNEAQ. This CDR3 has 14 residues.

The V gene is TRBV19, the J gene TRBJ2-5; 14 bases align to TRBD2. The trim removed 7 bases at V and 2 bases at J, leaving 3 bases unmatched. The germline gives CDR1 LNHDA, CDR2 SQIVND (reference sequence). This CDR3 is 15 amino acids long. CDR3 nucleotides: TGTGCCAGTACGGGGACTAGCGGGGGACAAGAGACCCAGTACTTC. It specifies CASTGTSGGQETQYF.

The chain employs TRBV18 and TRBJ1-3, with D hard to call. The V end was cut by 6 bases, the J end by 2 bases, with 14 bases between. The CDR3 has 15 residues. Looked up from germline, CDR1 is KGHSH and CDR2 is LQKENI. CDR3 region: CASSQSQDTGNTIYF. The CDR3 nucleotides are TGTGCCAGCTCTCAAAGTCAGGATACTGGAAACACCATATATTTT.

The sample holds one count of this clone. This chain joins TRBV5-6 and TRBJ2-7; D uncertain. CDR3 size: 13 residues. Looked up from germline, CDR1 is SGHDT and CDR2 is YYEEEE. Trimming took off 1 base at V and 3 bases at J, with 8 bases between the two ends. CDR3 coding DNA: TGTGCCAGCAGCTTGACAACCAACTACGAGCAGTACTTC. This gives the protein CASSLTTNYEQYF.

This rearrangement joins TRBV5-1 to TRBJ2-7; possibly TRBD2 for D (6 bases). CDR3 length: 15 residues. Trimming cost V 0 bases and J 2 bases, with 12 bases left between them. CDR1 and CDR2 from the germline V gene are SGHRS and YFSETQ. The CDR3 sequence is CASSLERRDPYEQYF. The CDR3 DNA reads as TGCGCCAGCAGCTTGGAGCGGCGGGACCCCTACGAGCAGTACTTC.

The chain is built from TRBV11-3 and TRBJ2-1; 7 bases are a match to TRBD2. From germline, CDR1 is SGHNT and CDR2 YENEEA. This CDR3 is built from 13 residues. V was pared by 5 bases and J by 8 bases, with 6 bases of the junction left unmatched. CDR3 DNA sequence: TGTGCCAGCAGCCCCGGGGAGGGGTATGAGCAGTTCTTC. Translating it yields CASSPGEGYEQFF.

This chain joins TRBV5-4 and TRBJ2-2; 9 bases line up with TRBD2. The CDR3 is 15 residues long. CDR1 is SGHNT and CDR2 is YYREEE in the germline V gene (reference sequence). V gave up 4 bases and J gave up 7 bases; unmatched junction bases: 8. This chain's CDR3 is CASSAAGGRSGELFF. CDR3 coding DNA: TGTGCCAGCAGCGCAGCGGGGGGCCGGAGCGGGGAGCTGTTTTTT.

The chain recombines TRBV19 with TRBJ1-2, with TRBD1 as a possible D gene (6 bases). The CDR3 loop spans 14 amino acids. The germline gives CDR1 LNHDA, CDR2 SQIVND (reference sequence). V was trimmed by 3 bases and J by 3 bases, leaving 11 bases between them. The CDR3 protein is CASSIVGGDYGYTF. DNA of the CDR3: TGTGCCAGTAGTATCGTAGGGGGTGACTATGGCTACACCTTC.

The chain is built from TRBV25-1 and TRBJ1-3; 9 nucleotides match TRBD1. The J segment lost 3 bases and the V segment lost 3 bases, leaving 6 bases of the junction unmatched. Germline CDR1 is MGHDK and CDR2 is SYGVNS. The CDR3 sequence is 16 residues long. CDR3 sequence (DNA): TGTGCCAGCAGTGACCCACAGGGGGCATATGGAAACACCATATATTTT. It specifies CASSDPQGAYGNTIYF.

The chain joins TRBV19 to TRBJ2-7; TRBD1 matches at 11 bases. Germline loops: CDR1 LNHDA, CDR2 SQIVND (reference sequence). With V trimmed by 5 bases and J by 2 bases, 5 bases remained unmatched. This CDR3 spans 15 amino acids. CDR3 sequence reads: CASSLGTGGTYEQYF. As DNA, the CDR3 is TGTGCCAGTAGTCTCGGGACAGGGGGGACCTACGAGCAGTACTTC.

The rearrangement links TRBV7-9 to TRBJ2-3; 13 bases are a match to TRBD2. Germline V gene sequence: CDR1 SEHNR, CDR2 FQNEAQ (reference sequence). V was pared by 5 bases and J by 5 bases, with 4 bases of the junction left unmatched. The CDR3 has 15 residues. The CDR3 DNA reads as TGTGCCAGCAGCAGAACTAGCGGGGGGGAAGATACGCAGTATTTT. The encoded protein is CASSRTSGGEDTQYF.

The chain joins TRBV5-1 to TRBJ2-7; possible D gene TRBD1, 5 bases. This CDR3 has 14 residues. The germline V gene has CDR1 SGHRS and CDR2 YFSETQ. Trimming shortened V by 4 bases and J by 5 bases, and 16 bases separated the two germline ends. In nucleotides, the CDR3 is TGCGCCAGCAGCCCTAGGCGCACAGGCGACGAGCAGTACTTC. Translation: CASSPRRTGDEQYF.

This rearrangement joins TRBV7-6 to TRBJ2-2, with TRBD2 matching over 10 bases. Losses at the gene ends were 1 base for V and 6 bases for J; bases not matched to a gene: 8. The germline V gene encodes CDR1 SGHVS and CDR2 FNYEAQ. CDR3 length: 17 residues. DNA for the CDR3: TGTGCCAGCAGCTTAGGGGCGCCTAGCGGGAGATCCGGGGAGCTGTTTTTT. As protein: CASSLGAPSGRSGELFF.

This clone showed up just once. Written as DNA, the CDR3 is TGTGCCAGCAGCTTGACGCTAGCGGGGGGTGCCCTCTCCTACGAGCAGTACTTC. It is translated as CASSLTLAGGALSYEQYF. The chain has TRBV5-5 and TRBJ2-7; 11 bases match TRBD2. J lost 0 bases, V lost 1 base, and 9 bases had no gene match. The CDR3 contains 18 residues. Germline-derived CDR1 and CDR2 are SGHKS and YYEKEE (reference sequence). Using reference TRBV5-5 and TRBJ2-7 for the parts outside the CDR3, the full variable domain is DAGVTQSPTHLIKTRGQQVTLRCSPISGHKSVSWYQQVLGQGPQFIFQYYEKEERGRGNFPDRFSARQFPNYSSELNVNALLLGDSALYLCASSLTLAGGALSYEQYFGPGTRLTVT.